Listed below are T cell receptor beta chains from one sample, sequenced in a study of monozygotic twins with inflammatory bowel disease. TCRdb reprocessed the 5' RACE reads; each CDR3 protein has one entry and no DNA is given. The sample table includes about 450,000 distinct CDR3 sequences. The sequenced material came from blood. The source of these receptors is a human donor with ulcerative colitis or Crohn's disease, or a healthy co-twin of an affected twin (not recorded which). CDR3s include the opening cysteine and the closing phenylalanine or tryptophan.

v_gene	j_gene	CDR3aa
TRBV5-6	TRBJ2-1	CASSLGAEQFF
TRBV7-2	TRBJ2-7	CASKLTGSYEQYF
TRBV6-2/TRBV6-3	TRBJ2-7	CASCKGTNFIHEQYF
TRBV12-5	TRBJ1-2	CASGFQPGYTF
TRBV4-2	TRBJ2-1	CASSQDGGSYSYNEQFF
TRBV7-2	TRBJ1-2	CASSLDGTGGTYGYTF
TRBV20-1	TRBJ2-7	CSAKHMINEQYF
TRBV20-1	TRBJ1-5	CSAPSGGSNQPQHF
TRBV19	TRBJ2-1	CASSTRQGIISEQFF
TRBV6-1	TRBJ2-1	CASSREPGLALGNEQFF
TRBV20-1	TRBJ1-1	CSARDGNRGPNTEAFF
TRBV27	TRBJ2-5	CASSLRALGGTQETQYF